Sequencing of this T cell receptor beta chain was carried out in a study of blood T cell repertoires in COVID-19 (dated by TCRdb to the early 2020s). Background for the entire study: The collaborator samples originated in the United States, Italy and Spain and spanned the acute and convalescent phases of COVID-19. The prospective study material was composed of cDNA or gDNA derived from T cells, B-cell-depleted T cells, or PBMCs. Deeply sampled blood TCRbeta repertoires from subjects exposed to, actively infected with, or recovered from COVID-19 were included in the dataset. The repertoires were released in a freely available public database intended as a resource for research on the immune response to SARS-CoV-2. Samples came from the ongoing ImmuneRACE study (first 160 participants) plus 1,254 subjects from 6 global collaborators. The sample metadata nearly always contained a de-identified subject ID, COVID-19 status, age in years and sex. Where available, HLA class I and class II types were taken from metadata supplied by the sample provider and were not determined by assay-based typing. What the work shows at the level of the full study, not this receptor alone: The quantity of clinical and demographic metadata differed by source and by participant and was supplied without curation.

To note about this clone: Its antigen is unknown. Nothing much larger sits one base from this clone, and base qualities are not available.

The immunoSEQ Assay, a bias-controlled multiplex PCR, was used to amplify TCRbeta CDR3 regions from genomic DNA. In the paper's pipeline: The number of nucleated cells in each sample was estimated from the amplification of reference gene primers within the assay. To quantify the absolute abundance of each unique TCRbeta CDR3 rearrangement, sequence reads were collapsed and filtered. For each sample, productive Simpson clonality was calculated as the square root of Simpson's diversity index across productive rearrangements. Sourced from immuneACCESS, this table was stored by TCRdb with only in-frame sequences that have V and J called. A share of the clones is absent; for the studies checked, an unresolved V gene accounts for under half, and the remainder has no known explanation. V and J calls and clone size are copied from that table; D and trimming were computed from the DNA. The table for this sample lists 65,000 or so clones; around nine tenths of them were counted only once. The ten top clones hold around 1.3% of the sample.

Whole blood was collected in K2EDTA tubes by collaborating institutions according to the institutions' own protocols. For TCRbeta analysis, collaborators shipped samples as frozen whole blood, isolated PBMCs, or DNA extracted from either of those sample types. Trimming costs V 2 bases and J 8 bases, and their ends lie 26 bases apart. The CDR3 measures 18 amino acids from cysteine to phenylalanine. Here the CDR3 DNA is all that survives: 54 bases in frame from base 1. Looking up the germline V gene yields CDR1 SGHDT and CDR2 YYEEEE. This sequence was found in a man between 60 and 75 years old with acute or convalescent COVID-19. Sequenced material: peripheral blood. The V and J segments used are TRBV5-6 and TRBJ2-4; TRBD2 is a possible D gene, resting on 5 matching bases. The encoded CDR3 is CASSLIYENPGGSDIQYF. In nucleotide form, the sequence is TGTGCCAGCAGCTTAATTTACGAAAACCCAGGAGGTTCGGACATTCAGTACTTC.